The present entry profiles one TCR beta chain with its context. This CDR3 contains 12 residues. Germline-derived CDR1 and CDR2 are MDHEN and SYDVKM. Germline trimming cut 8 bases from V and 7 bases from J; bases unmatched to any gene: 4. The sample comes from a study of blood T cell repertoires in COVID-19. The method was immunoSEQ multiplex PCR; TCRdb's version includes in-frame clones alone and lacks a portion of them. The sample shows under 200,000 clones, 80% to 90% of them seen only once. The TCR comes from a man aged 55 to 70 with acute or convalescent COVID-19. The V call is TRBV28, the J call TRBJ1-4; 7 nucleotides match TRBD1. The sequenced material came from peripheral blood. CDR3: CASAQGFEKLFF. In nucleotides, the CDR3 is TGTGCCAGCGCACAGGGGTTTGAAAAACTGTTTTTT.